This T cell receptor (beta chain) was observed in a study of blood T cell repertoires in COVID-19. For the study at large: PBMCs, B-cell-depleted T cells, or T cells provided the cDNA or gDNA that made up the material.

Original processing methods: By means of reference gene primer amplification, nucleated cell counts were estimated. Clones were read by immunoSEQ multiplex PCR, and TCRdb kept only the in-frame ones, dropping some. The V and J calls and the clone size are those of that table, but D and trimming were determined from the DNA. The repertoire has about 190,000 clones, approximately 85% of them found once; the top ten carry around 7%. V was pared by 8 bases and J by 8 bases, with 6 bases of the junction left unmatched. The CDR3 has 13 amino acids. The germline CDR1 and CDR2 sequences are LNHDA and SQIVND (reference sequence).

The TCR originated in a man at least 80 years old with COVID-19, enrolled during active disease. Source material: peripheral blood. The chain uses TRBV19 and TRBJ2-1; 10 positions agree with TRBD2. In DNA form, the CDR3 reads TGTGCCAGTGGCGAGCGGGGGGGCGATGAGCAGTTCTTC. This sequence encodes CASGERGGDEQFF.